The source of this T cell receptor beta chain is a study of blood T cell repertoires in COVID-19. Study at large: Spain, Italy and the United States supplied samples that represented acute and convalescent COVID-19. T cells, B-cell-depleted T cells, or PBMCs supplied cDNA or gDNA.

This CDR3 has 16 amino acids. V dropped 7 bases and J dropped 2 bases, with 21 bases sitting between them. The germline gives CDR1 MNHEY, CDR2 SMNVEV (reference sequence). As handled by the study authors: Reference gene primers were amplified, and this amplification served to estimate nucleated cell counts. Clones were sequenced by immunoSEQ multiplex PCR, and TCRdb holds only the in-frame ones, with some missing. The V and J calls and clone size are taken from that table; D and trimming were inferred from the DNA. The data contain over 60,000 clones, roughly three quarters of them seen just once; the ten biggest clones take up 9% to 9.5%.

This TCR came from a human donor in a cohort sampled during active COVID-19. The sequenced sample was peripheral blood. The rearrangement uses TRBV27 and TRBJ2-7; possibly TRBD2 for D (6 bases). As DNA, the CDR3 is TGTGCCAGCACCCCCACGGGTGGGGGAGGCGCCTACGAGCAGTACTTC. Its protein product is CASTPTGGGGAYEQYF.